The sequence of this T cell receptor beta chain was determined in a study of shared clonotypes between healthy human individuals. Deep-level settings were used for running the assay. Clones were read by immunoSEQ multiplex PCR, and TCRdb kept only the in-frame ones, dropping some. The sample lists about 2.4 million clones, 93% occurring once. Overall study results and limits: Estimated richness values were generally larger in naive subsets than in memory subsets. When naive CD4 clonotypes were compared across four donors, about 4.8% were shared.

About this clone itself: Its antigen is unknown. Within the sample, other DNA sequences also encode this same CDR3.

Losses at the gene ends were 4 bases for V and 2 bases for J; bases not matched to a gene: 2. The length of the CDR3 is 15 residues. Germline-derived CDR1 and CDR2 are SGHTA and FQGTGA. Donors were healthy HIV-negative adults without recent acute infections or vaccinations. The V call is TRBV7-3, the J call TRBJ2-1; TRBD2 matches at 10 bases. The sequence came from a young man in good health. Some clones in this sample may be carry-over from other donors' samples. The sequencing sample was made of naive CD4+ T cells from PBMCs. Noted subset: CD45RA+ positively selected. The chain's CDR3 is CASSSLAGAYNEQFF. CDR3 nucleotides: TGTGCCAGCAGCTCGCTAGCGGGAGCCTACAATGAGCAGTTCTTC.